Listed here are 3 T cell receptor beta chains from one sample, sequenced in a study of OX40 agonist ivuxolimab in advanced cancers. The assay was immunoSEQ multiplex PCR, and TCRdb's table has in-frame clones only and misses some. The data hold about 28,000 clones, with 90% observed a single time. The material sequenced was CD4+ or CD8+ T cells sorted from blood, taken in a trial of the OX40 agonist ivuxolimab. The receptor set was obtained from an adult with an advanced solid tumor such as melanoma, head and neck, liver or kidney cancer.

The chain has TRBV7-8 and TRBJ2-1; 8 bases are a match to TRBD1. The junction had 3 bases not matched to a gene; V was cut back by 2 bases and J by 6 bases. In germline, CDR1 is SGHVS, CDR2 FQNEAQ. The CDR3 is 14 residues long. In DNA form, the CDR3 reads TGTGCCAGCAGCTTACCAGGGGGCCTCAATGAGCAGTTCTTC. As protein: CASSLPGGLNEQFF.

This clone was seen just once. The chain uses TRBV25-1 and TRBJ2-7; TRBD1 matches at 7 bases. V was pared by 5 bases and J by 7 bases, with 14 bases of the junction left unmatched. CDR3 length equals 15 residues. Germline CDR1 and CDR2: MGHDK and SYGVNS. The CDR3 loop reads CASSPHRGVKEEQYF. In nucleotides, the CDR3 is TGTGCCAGCAGTCCTCACAGGGGCGTAAAGGAAGAGCAGTACTTC.

The chain is built from TRBV13 and TRBJ2-5; maybe TRBD1 (5 bases). This CDR3 is 14 amino acids long. The V gene lost 1 base and the J gene lost 3 bases, with 9 bases spanning the gap. The germline gives CDR1 PRHDT, CDR2 FYEKMQ (reference sequence). CDR3 coding DNA: TGTGCCAGCAGCTTAGAGTCAGGGAAAGAGACCCAGTACTTC. Its translation is CASSLESGKETQYF.